What follows are 32 T cell receptor beta chains derived from one specimen sequenced in a study of CD8+ T cells in alopecia areata. Extraction of RNA preceded its reverse transcription into cDNA, which served as the sequencing template. Produced via immunoSEQ multiplex PCR; TCRdb's table is partial and in-frame only. Among about 150,000 clones, more than 45% were seen once, and the ten largest hold about 6.3%. Sequenced input: CD4+ T cells sorted from blood. The receptors stem from a human donor with alopecia areata.

This rearrangement joins TRBV7-3 to TRBJ2-1, with 11 nucleotides matching TRBD2. The V segment lost 1 base and the J segment 9 bases; nucleotides outside the gene matches: 8. The CDR3 contains 16 residues. Germline CDR1 SGHTA, CDR2 FQGTGA. The CDR3 region is CASSLMVRLAGGEQFF. CDR3 coding DNA: TGTGCCAGCAGCTTAATGGTTCGGCTAGCGGGAGGTGAGCAGTTCTTC.

The chain joins TRBV11-1 to TRBJ2-7; D gene ambiguous. CDR3 length: 13 amino acids. V lost 5 bases and J 5 bases, leaving 13 bases between the germline ends. Per the germline V gene, CDR1 is SGHAT and CDR2 is FQDESV (reference sequence). CDR3 amino acids: CASSPRSADEQYF. The CDR3 bases are TGTGCCAGCAGCCCCAGGAGCGCTGACGAGCAGTACTTC.

The chain couples TRBV6-6 to TRBJ1-1, with D possibly being TRBD1 (5 bases). This CDR3 has 14 amino acids. V lost 5 bases to trimming and J lost 3 bases, with 13 bases between them. In germline, CDR1 is MNHNY, CDR2 SVGAGI (reference sequence). The CDR3 spells CASSPLAGHTEAFF. The CDR3 DNA reads as TGTGCCAGCAGTCCACTTGCAGGGCACACTGAAGCTTTCTTT.

The chain employs TRBV4-1 and TRBJ2-1; D unclear. V was shortened by 1 base and J by 0 bases, with 4 bases between the two germline ends. The CDR3 consists of 14 residues. Germline V gives CDR1 MGHRA, CDR2 YSYEKL. This chain's CDR3 is CASSQGSSYNEQFF. The CDR3 coding sequence is TGCGCCAGCAGCCAAGGTAGCTCCTACAATGAGCAGTTCTTC.

The V call is TRBV5-1, the J call TRBJ2-5; unclear D gene. V lost 0 bases and J 1 base, leaving 7 bases between the germline ends. The V gene's germline CDR1 is SGHRS and CDR2 YFSETQ. The CDR3 is made up of 14 amino acids. For the CDR3, the DNA is TGCGCCAGCAGCTTGGGGCAGAGCCAAGAGACCCAGTACTTC. Protein sequence: CASSLGQSQETQYF.

This clone appeared a few times. The genes are TRBV29-1 and TRBJ2-7; 11 bases align to TRBD2. The CDR3 has 19 amino acids. J was trimmed by 7 bases and V by 7 bases; bases with no gene match: 27. CDR1 is SQVTM and CDR2 is ANQGSEA in the germline V gene. The CDR3 protein is CSAIEGSLAGVPHAKEQYF. For the CDR3, the DNA is TGCAGCGCCATCGAAGGCTCACTAGCGGGAGTCCCCCACGCTAAGGAGCAGTACTTC.

This rearrangement joins TRBV29-1 to TRBJ2-7, with TRBD2 matching over 7 bases. Germline CDR1 and CDR2: SQVTM and ANQGSEA. The CDR3 sequence is 13 residues long. Trimming cost V 0 bases and J 3 bases; bases outside gene matches: 2. The CDR3 DNA sequence: TGCAGCGTTGAAGAGCGGGGGAGCTACGAGCAGTACTTC. This gives the protein CSVEERGSYEQYF.

This clone was observed a few times. The V call is TRBV5-5, the J call TRBJ1-5, with D unclear. Trimming removed 0 bases from V and 0 bases from J, with 7 bases in between. CDR1 is SGHKS and CDR2 is YYEKEE in the germline V gene (reference sequence). This CDR3 is built from 15 residues. The CDR3 spells CASSLVGNSNQPQHF. The CDR3 DNA follows: TGTGCCAGCAGCTTGGTGGGGAATAGCAATCAGCCCCAGCATTTT.

This clone was detected a few times. The chain carries TRBV7-8 and TRBJ2-2; D is unclear. The germline V gene has CDR1 SGHVS and CDR2 FQNEAQ. The CDR3 has 13 amino acids. Trimming took off 5 bases at V and 7 bases at J, with 11 bases between the two ends. CDR3 amino acids: CASSLRGRGELFF. The CDR3 DNA is TGTGCCAGCAGCCTTAGAGGACGCGGGGAGCTGTTTTTT.

The chain uses TRBV5-1 and TRBJ2-5; 12 positions agree with TRBD2. With V trimmed by 0 bases and J by 2 bases, 5 bases remained unmatched. The CDR3 consists of 17 residues. CDR1 and CDR2 from the germline V gene are SGHRS and YFSETQ. Written as DNA, the CDR3 is TGCGCCAGCAGCTTGGCCGGGACTAGCGGGCCTCAAGAGACCCAGTACTTC. This translates into CASSLAGTSGPQETQYF.

J is TRBJ2-5 and V is TRBV29-1; 7 bases line up with TRBD1. Germline trimming cut 6 bases from V and 5 bases from J; bases unmatched to any gene: 12. CDR1 and CDR2 from the germline V gene are SQVTM and ANQGSEA. The CDR3 has 14 amino acids. In DNA, the CDR3 is TGCAGCGTGATCCGGGACAGTCATGGGGAGACCCAGTACTTC. Encoded protein: CSVIRDSHGETQYF.

This clone has more than one count but fewer than ten. The chain carries TRBV7-3 and TRBJ2-1, with a tentative D call TRBD2 (5 bases). The CDR3 extends over 17 amino acids. Trimming cost V 5 bases and J 1 base, with 18 bases left between them. CDR1 is SGHTA, CDR2 FQGTGA, per germline. This CDR3 is CASSTTRRRTSYNEQFF. The DNA of the CDR3 is TGTGCCAGCAGCACAACACGTCGGAGGACTTCCTACAATGAGCAGTTCTTC. The full variable domain, in which reference TRBV7-3 and TRBJ2-1 provide the parts outside the CDR3, is GAGVSQTPSNKVTEKGKYVELRCDPISGHTALYWYRQSLGQGPEFLIYFQGTGAADDSGLPNDRFFAVRPEGSVSTLKIQRTERGDSAVYLCASSTTRRRTSYNEQFFGPGTRLTVL.

The V gene is TRBV5-1, the J gene TRBJ1-5, with a tentative D call TRBD1 (6 bases). This CDR3 region has 14 residues. Trimming took off 1 base at V and 2 bases at J, with 7 bases between the two ends. Germline CDR1 SGHRS, CDR2 YFSETQ. As DNA, the CDR3 is TGCGCCAGCAGCTTGTGGACAGGCAATCAGCCCCAGCATTTT. Its protein product is CASSLWTGNQPQHF. Full variable domain (missing parts from reference TRBV5-1 and TRBJ1-5): KAGVTQTPRYLIKTRGQQVTLSCSPISGHRSVSWYQQTPGQGLQFLFEYFSETQRNKGNFPGRFSGRQFSNSRSEMNVSTLELGDSALYLCASSLWTGNQPQHFGDGTRLSIL.

This clone has more than one count but fewer than ten. This chain links TRBV11-2 with TRBJ2-3; no definite D call. This CDR3 contains 12 residues. Germline values: CDR1 SGHAT, CDR2 FQNNGV. V lost 6 bases, J lost 3 bases, and 7 bases lay in between. CDR3 sequence reads: CASRPSTDTQYF. The CDR3, as DNA: TGTGCCAGCAGACCGTCGACAGATACGCAGTATTTT.

DNA for the CDR3: TGTGCCAGCGGGGCCCGCACAGATACGCAGTATTTT. Translated, it gives CASGARTDTQYF. The chain couples TRBV28 to TRBJ2-3, with a weak D call TRBD1 (5 bases). This CDR3 comprises 12 residues. Looked up from germline, CDR1 is MDHEN and CDR2 is SYDVKM. Trimming stripped 8 bases from V and 1 base from J, with 7 bases between.

Comments on this clone: One junction end does not reproduce the germline sequence, and a read error may be involved. The genes are TRBV5-1 and TRBJ1-2; the match to TRBD1 covers 8 bases. The CDR3 spans 13 residues. Germline assignment: CDR1 SGHRS and CDR2 YFSETQ. The CDR3, as DNA: TGCGCCAGCAGCAGGGACAGGCCCAACAGCAGCATCTTC. This encodes CASSRDRPNSSIF.

A few counts support this clone. V usage is TRBV5-1 and J usage is TRBJ2-1; unclear D gene. V lost 1 base and J lost 15, with 17 bases in between. There are 13 residues in the CDR3. Germline CDR1 SGHRS, CDR2 YFSETQ. The CDR3 protein is CASSLSGLSRPFF. The DNA of the CDR3 is TGCGCCAGCAGCTTGTCCGGCCTTAGCCGGCCGTTCTTC.

This clone has a handful of counts. The chain links TRBV29-1 to TRBJ2-7; 9 bases line up with TRBD2. The CDR3 runs 13 residues. The V gene end was trimmed by 4 bases and the J gene end by 4 bases; junction bases not matched to a gene: 5. Germline V CDR1 and CDR2: SQVTM, ANQGSEA. The CDR3 reads CSVVVSGSYEQYF. The CDR3 DNA follows: TGCAGCGTTGTGGTTAGCGGGAGTTACGAGCAGTACTTC.

The genes are TRBV9 and TRBJ2-1, with 12 bases matching TRBD2. CDR3 length: 15 amino acids. Germline lookup yields CDR1 SGDLS and CDR2 YYNGEE. The junction had 4 bases not matched to a gene; V was cut back by 4 bases and J by 5 bases. CDR3 DNA sequence: TGTGCCAGCAGCCTGGGACTAGCGGGTAACAATGAGCAGTTCTTC. It encodes CASSLGLAGNNEQFF.

The chain couples TRBV27 to TRBJ2-7, with D perhaps TRBD1 or TRBD2 (5 bases each). Trimming stripped 4 bases from V and 0 bases from J, with 19 bases between. The germline gives CDR1 MNHEY, CDR2 SMNVEV (reference sequence). The length of the CDR3 is 17 residues. CDR3 in amino acids: CASSSYVRDPSSYEQYF. The CDR3 nucleotides read TGTGCCAGCAGTTCCTACGTACGGGACCCCAGCTCCTACGAGCAGTACTTC.

The chain combines TRBV7-3 with TRBJ2-3; D is perhaps TRBD2 (5 bases). The CDR3 is 14 amino acids. Germline CDR1 and CDR2: SGHTA and FQGTGA. V dropped 5 bases and J dropped 4 bases, with 13 bases sitting between them. The chain's CDR3 is CASSHSLAADTQYF. The CDR3 DNA sequence: TGTGCCAGCAGCCATTCCCTAGCAGCAGATACGCAGTATTTT.

The chain recombines TRBV6-5 with TRBJ1-5; 7 bases line up with TRBD1. J lost 8 bases, V lost 11 bases, and 9 bases had no gene match. The CDR3 covers 12 residues. Germline V gives CDR1 MNHEY, CDR2 SVGAGI. As DNA, the CDR3 is TGTGCCTCAAGACAGGGTGTGGAGCCCCAGCATTTT. Its protein product is CASRQGVEPQHF.

This clone was picked up a small number of times. V usage is TRBV29-1 and J usage is TRBJ2-1, with D possibly being TRBD1 or TRBD2 (6 bases each). Germline V lookup: CDR1 SQVTM, CDR2 ANQGSEA. The CDR3 is 13 residues long. V was trimmed by 7 bases and J by 6 bases, leaving 16 bases between them. This chain's CDR3 is CSGGPGGRNEQFF. The DNA of the CDR3 is TGCAGCGGGGGCCCCGGGGGCCGCAATGAGCAGTTCTTC.

The chain recombines TRBV4-1 with TRBJ2-1; 13 bases line up with TRBD2. This CDR3 contains 14 residues. Germline CDR1 reads MGHRA; CDR2 reads YSYEKL. J gave up 15 bases and V 4 bases, and 9 bases lay outside the gene matches. The CDR3 here is CASSPGLAGFVLFF. Written as DNA, the CDR3 is TGCGCCAGCAGCCCGGGACTAGCGGGATTTGTTCTGTTCTTC.

The chain is built from TRBV28 and TRBJ2-3; tentatively, D is TRBD1 (6 bases). The CDR3 spans 14 residues. In germline, CDR1 is MDHEN, CDR2 SYDVKM. The ends were cut back, 6 bases at V and 2 bases at J, with 12 bases in the middle. The CDR3 protein is CASSPQGSTDTQYF. The CDR3 DNA reads as TGTGCCAGCAGCCCACAGGGATCCACAGATACGCAGTATTTT. Full variable domain (remainder filled in from reference TRBV28 and TRBJ2-3): DVKVTQSSRYLVKRTGEKVFLECVQDMDHENMFWYRQDPGLGLRLIYFSYDVKMKEKGDIPEGYSVSREKKERFSLILESASTNQTSMYLCASSPQGSTDTQYFGPGTRLTVL.

This chain joins TRBV7-9 and TRBJ2-7, with 12 nucleotides matching TRBD2. The V segment lost 1 base and the J segment 3 bases; nucleotides outside the gene matches: 4. CDR1 and CDR2 from the germline V gene are SEHNR and FQNEAQ (reference sequence). CDR3 size: 16 residues. The CDR3 coding sequence is TGTGCCAGCAGCTTAGAGCTACTAGCGGGAGGCTACGAGCAGTACTTC. Translation gives CASSLELLAGGYEQYF.

The chain links TRBV5-1 to TRBJ1-2, with TRBD1 matching over 8 bases. Germline loops: CDR1 SGHRS, CDR2 YFSETQ. The CDR3 consists of 13 residues. V shed 1 base, J shed 8 bases, and the junction held 4 bases outside the gene matches. The CDR3 is CASSLTGGPGYTF. The CDR3 DNA sequence: TGCGCCAGCAGCTTGACAGGGGGGCCCGGCTACACCTTC.

This clone was observed a few times. V and J are TRBV5-1 and TRBJ2-6; D is unclear. The V end was cut by 2 bases, the J end by 0 bases, with 9 bases between. CDR3 length: 16 residues. Germline assignment: CDR1 SGHRS and CDR2 YFSETQ. For the CDR3, the DNA is TGCGCCAGCAGCTTTGACGGCGGCTCTGGGGCCAACGTCCTGACTTTC. It is translated as CASSFDGGSGANVLTF.

This clone was found a few times. The V and J genes are TRBV5-1 and TRBJ2-3, with 11 bases that match TRBD1. CDR3 length: 16 residues. V was clipped by 4 bases and J by 8 bases; unmatched bases: 12. Germline CDR1 and CDR2: SGHRS and YFSETQ. Written as DNA, the CDR3 is TGCGCCAGCAGCCGTGACTGGACAGGGGGCTATATTACGCAGTATTTT. It specifies CASSRDWTGGYITQYF.

V and J are TRBV9 and TRBJ2-1; D unresolved. This CDR3 is 13 amino acids long. CDR1 is SGDLS, CDR2 YYNGEE, per germline. Trimming took off 3 bases at V and 5 bases at J, with 9 bases between the two ends. CDR3 coding DNA: TGTGCCAGCAGCGACAAGATAGACAATGAGCAGTTCTTC. Protein product: CASSDKIDNEQFF.

The chain is built from TRBV5-6 and TRBJ1-1; D unresolved. The CDR3 has 11 amino acids. V was clipped by 5 bases and J by 7 bases, with 9 bases between them. CDR1 is SGHDT and CDR2 is YYEEEE in the germline V gene. The CDR3 reads CASSSVGEAFF. The CDR3 nucleotides are TGTGCCAGCAGTTCCGTGGGTGAAGCTTTCTTT.

The chain couples TRBV7-3 to TRBJ1-1; D might be TRBD1 (5 bases). The CDR3 sequence is 13 residues long. Germline V lookup: CDR1 SGHTA, CDR2 FQGTGA. V dropped 1 base and J dropped 3 bases, with 6 bases sitting between them. In DNA form, the CDR3 reads TGTGCCAGCAGCTTAAAAGGGGACACTGAAGCTTTCTTT. It is translated as CASSLKGDTEAFF.